The source of this T cell receptor (beta chain) is a study of blood T cells in healthy people across ages. Overall study findings and caveats: Because donor CMV status was unknown, expanded clonotype changes were possibly confounded.

Alongside a J-beta primer mix, a sample-barcoded 5' primer served in a second PCR lasting about 7 to 12 cycles. TCRdb reprocessed the 5' RACE reads via MiXCR and lists one record per CDR3 protein. The sample records 1.5 million to 2 million distinct CDR3 sequences, roughly 27% being singletons. As regards this clonotype: What it binds is not known.

Peripheral blood was drawn, around 9.4 milliliters per donor. The specimen was blood. The TCR was taken from a woman aged 25 to 39 in good health.

The chain's CDR3 is CASSHRDRVDTIYF. The CDR3 DNA follows: TGTGCCAGCAGCCACCGGGACAGGGTAGACACCATATATTTT. The genes are TRBV12-3 or TRBV12-4 and TRBJ1-3; 9 bases align to TRBD1. The V gene end was trimmed by 6 bases and the J gene end by 8 bases; junction bases not matched to a gene: 8. CDR3 length equals 14 residues.